The T cell receptor (beta chain) described here comes from a study of CD8 T cells in ankylosing spondylitis. This CDR3 is built from 12 residues. Trimming shortened V by 0 bases and J by 8 bases, and 5 bases separated the two germline ends. There are a few counts of this clonotype. Its antigen is not identified. The TCR beta libraries were generated through quantitative 5'-RACE incorporating molecular barcodes. Via MiXCR, TCRdb re-called the 5' RACE reads, giving one row per CDR3 protein. Of 250,000 or so distinct CDR3 sequences in the sample, about 20% are singletons; the top ten hold under 40%. Whole-study findings and limits: Characteristic of ankylosing spondylitis blood, it appeared, was a TCR beta motif comprising several highly homologous variants. The clones that were linked to disease were reported to be significantly enriched in matched synovial fluid samples from ankylosing spondylitis patients.

The TCR was taken from a male donor with ankylosing spondylitis or in good health (not recorded which). Sample: blood, either unsorted or a sorted T cell fraction (not recorded which). This chain uses TRBV12-3 or TRBV12-4 with TRBJ2-1, with no clear D. The CDR3 loop is CASSLAVHEQFF. CDR3 in DNA: TGTGCCAGCAGTTTAGCAGTTCATGAGCAGTTCTTC.